This T cell receptor (beta chain) is drawn from a study of cytomegalovirus exposure and HLA in healthy donors. Across the study: Most donors, more than 80% of approximately 400 genotyped, fell in the Caucasian-associated ancestry cluster. Study-wide findings and caveats: The study recorded around 160 TCR beta chains that were cytomegalovirus-associated. Segments of the TCR beta V type were, in most cases, productive about 87% or about 30% of the time in an earlier analysis. Cytomegalovirus status was reportedly diagnosed by the classifier with high sensitivity and specificity.

The PCR ran on 60 Vbeta and 13 Jbeta primers. Generated by immunoSEQ multiplex PCR, the TCRdb table keeps only in-frame clones and is missing some. This table holds about 170,000 clones, less than 75% found once. Trimming removed 3 bases from V and 1 base from J, with 9 bases in between. The CDR3 has 14 residues. Germline CDR1 LGHNA, CDR2 YNFKEQ. In the case of this clone: Its antigen is currently unknown.

Sequenced input: PBMCs. This sequence joins TRBV4-2 and TRBJ1-1; tentative D call: TRBD1 (5 bases). This clonotype was sampled from a girl between 10 and 17 years old in good health and CMV-seronegative. Written as DNA, the CDR3 is TGTGCCAGCAGCCACGGTACAGGGAACACTGAAGCTTTCTTT. Encoded protein: CASSHGTGNTEAFF.